The 28 T cell receptor beta chains given below trace back to one sample, sequenced in a study of cytomegalovirus exposure and HLA in healthy donors. In the PCR, 60 Vbeta and 13 Jbeta primers were used. TCRdb keeps only in-frame clones here, not all; method: immunoSEQ multiplex PCR. The data contain under 55,000 clones, around 72% of them seen just once; the ten biggest clones take up about 3%. The sequencing sample was made of PBMCs. Source of these receptors: a man between 18 and 29 years old in good health and CMV-seronegative.

The chain uses TRBV7-9 and TRBJ1-5, with a tentative D call TRBD1 (5 bases). V was shortened by 6 bases and J by 5 bases, with 14 bases between the two germline ends. CDR1 SEHNR and CDR2 FQNEAQ come from the germline V gene (reference sequence). CDR3 length: 14 amino acids. CDR3 loop: CASRSSGGDQPQHF. CDR3 DNA: TGTGCCAGCAGAAGTTCGGGGGGGGATCAGCCCCAGCATTTT.

By share of the sample, this clone is medium-sized. This chain links TRBV4-2 with TRBJ1-2; 7 bases are shared with TRBD1. This CDR3 has 13 residues. V lost 5 bases to trimming and J lost 1 base; unmatched junction nucleotides: 1. Germline CDR1 reads LGHNA; CDR2 reads YNFKEQ. The CDR3 nucleotides are TGTGCCAGCAGCGCAGGGGGTAACTATGGCTACACCTTC. Its protein product is CASSAGGNYGYTF.

The rearrangement uses TRBV25-1 and TRBJ2-2; perhaps TRBD2 as D (5 bases). The CDR3 loop spans 14 amino acids. With 8 bases removed from V and 0 bases from J, the gap between germline ends came to 10 bases. CDR1 is MGHDK, CDR2 SYGVNS, per germline. The CDR3 sequence is CASRRGPNTGELFF. The CDR3 coding sequence is TGTGCCAGCCGCCGCGGGCCGAACACCGGGGAGCTGTTTTTT. The full variable domain, rest sourced from reference TRBV25-1 and TRBJ2-2, is EADIYQTPRYLVIGTGKKITLECSQTMGHDKMYWYQQDPGMELHLIHYSYGVNSTEKGDLSSESTVSRIRTEHFPLTLESARPSHTSQYLCASRRGPNTGELFFGEGSRLTVL.

The chain carries TRBV28 and TRBJ2-2; the D gene is possibly TRBD1 (7 bases). From germline, CDR1 is MDHEN and CDR2 SYDVKM. Trimming shortened V by 5 bases and J by 2 bases, and 12 bases separated the two germline ends. This CDR3 has 15 amino acids. CDR3 DNA sequence: TGTGCCAGCAGTGGCCAGGGGGGCAACACCGGGGAGCTGTTTTTT. Protein sequence: CASSGQGGNTGELFF.

This rearrangement joins TRBV10-3 to TRBJ2-1; 8 bases map to TRBD1. The CDR3 is 15 amino acids. Germline CDR1 ENHRY, CDR2 SYGVKD. The junction had 8 bases not matched to a gene; V was cut back by 5 bases and J by 5 bases. CDR3 amino acids: CAISTQDRVDNEQFF. For the CDR3, the DNA is TGTGCCATCAGTACCCAGGACAGGGTGGACAATGAGCAGTTCTTC.

The rearrangement joins TRBV2 to TRBJ2-1, with D perhaps matching TRBD2 (5 bases). This CDR3 is 18 amino acids long. Germline V CDR1 and CDR2: SNHLY, FYNNEI. V lost 1 base and J 0 bases, leaving 16 bases between the germline ends. CDR3 region: CASSEERGRLSSYNEQFF. In DNA, the CDR3 is TGTGCCAGCAGTGAAGAGAGAGGACGACTAAGCTCCTACAATGAGCAGTTCTTC. The variable domain in full, completed from reference TRBV2 and TRBJ2-1, reads EPEVTQTPSHQVTQMGQEVILRCVPISNHLYFYWYRQILGQKVEFLVSFYNNEISEKSEIFDDQFSVERPDGSNFTLKIRSTKLEDSAMYFCASSEERGRLSSYNEQFFGPGTRLTVL.

For the CDR3, the DNA is TGTGCCAGCAGTTACTCGACCCAGAGGAGTCAGCCCCAGCATTTT. It codes for CASSYSTQRSQPQHF. The chain couples TRBV6-6 to TRBJ1-5, with unresolved D. The germline V and J ends were trimmed by 0 bases and 6 bases, with 12 bases remaining between them. This CDR3 region has 15 residues. The germline V gene encodes CDR1 MNHNY and CDR2 SVGAGI (reference sequence).

This clone was seen a single time. The genes are TRBV2 and TRBJ1-1; D is unresolved. Germline V gene lookup returns CDR1 SNHLY and CDR2 FYNNEI. V was shortened by 7 bases and J by 3 bases, with 9 bases between the two germline ends. This CDR3 is built from 12 residues. The CDR3 region is CASMWQDTEAFF. The CDR3 DNA is TGTGCCAGCATGTGGCAGGACACTGAAGCTTTCTTT.

This clone was counted only a few times. J is TRBJ1-2 and V is TRBV6-5, with 7 bases identical to TRBD1. V dropped 3 bases and J dropped 8; count of bases not matched to a gene: 9. Germline CDR1 and CDR2: MNHEY and SVGAGI. The CDR3 has 14 residues. CDR3 bases: TGTGCCAGCAGTTATGCCGGACAGGTCCGCGGCTACACCTTC. This gives the protein CASSYAGQVRGYTF.

This chain uses TRBV4-3 with TRBJ2-6; D might be TRBD1 (6 bases). The CDR3 runs to 18 residues. The germline V gene has CDR1 LGHNA and CDR2 YSLEER. Trimming cost V 1 base and J 1 base, with 14 bases left between them. The CDR3 loop is CASSQGGGSRSGANVLTF. The DNA for the CDR3 is TGCGCCAGCAGCCAAGGAGGGGGTTCTAGATCTGGGGCCAACGTCCTGACTTTC.

The CDR3 region has the DNA TGTGCCAGCAGTTACGACAGACCGCCCCTCGGGGATACGCAGTATTTT. Amino acid sequence: CASSYDRPPLGDTQYF. The V gene is TRBV6-5, the J gene TRBJ2-3; D might be TRBD1 (5 bases). CDR1 MNHEY and CDR2 SVGAGI come from the germline V gene. The CDR3 consists of 16 residues. Trimming stripped 2 bases from V and 6 bases from J, with 18 bases between.

As DNA, the CDR3 is TGCAGCGTTGGGGGGGACAGGGATAATCAGCCCCAGCATTTT. Its protein product is CSVGGDRDNQPQHF. V and J are TRBV29-1 and TRBJ1-5; 9 nucleotides agree with TRBD1. Germline trimming cut 4 bases from V and 4 bases from J; bases unmatched to any gene: 5. CDR1 is SQVTM and CDR2 is ANQGSEA in the germline V gene. The CDR3 is 14 amino acids.

The chain recombines TRBV30 with TRBJ1-4; TRBD1 aligns across 9 bases. Losses at the gene ends were 0 bases for V and 7 bases for J; bases not matched to a gene: 15. The CDR3 has 18 residues. The germline gives CDR1 GTSNPN, CDR2 SVGIG (reference sequence). CDR3 in amino acids: CAWSVLQGTGWSSEKLFF. CDR3 DNA: TGTGCCTGGAGTGTACTTCAGGGGACAGGGTGGTCTTCTGAAAAACTGTTTTTT.

This chain links TRBV19 with TRBJ2-7; 8 bases are shared with TRBD2. J was trimmed by 1 base and V by 4 bases; bases with no gene match: 3. CDR3 length: 14 residues. CDR1 LNHDA and CDR2 SQIVND come from the germline V gene (reference sequence). The CDR3 DNA reads as TGTGCCAGTAGTACTAGCGGGCCTTCCTACGAGCAGTACTTC. Translating it yields CASSTSGPSYEQYF.

The chain uses TRBV30 and TRBJ2-3; D might be TRBD2 (5 bases). Germline CDR1 and CDR2: GTSNPN and SVGIG (reference sequence). V was trimmed by 0 bases and J by 2 bases, leaving 24 bases between them. The CDR3 sequence is 19 residues long. For the CDR3, the DNA is TGTGCCTGGAGTGTACCCGACTGGGGAGAACCAACCATCACAGATACGCAGTATTTT. Translated, it gives CAWSVPDWGEPTITDTQYF. Filled out from reference TRBV30 and TRBJ2-3, the complete variable domain reads SQTIHQWPATLVQPVGSPLSLECTVEGTSNPNLYWYRQAAGRGLQLLFYSVGIGQISSEVPQNLSASRPQDRQFILSSKKLLLSDSGFYLCAWSVPDWGEPTITDTQYFGPGTRLTVL.

The gene calls are TRBV19 and TRBJ1-1, with 8 bases fitting TRBD1. V lost 6 bases to trimming and J lost 10 bases; unmatched junction nucleotides: 4. The CDR3 loop spans 11 amino acids. From germline, CDR1 is LNHDA and CDR2 SQIVND (reference sequence). CDR3 bases: TGTGCCAGTAGCCGGACAGGGCGAGCTTTCTTT. Its protein product is CASSRTGRAFF.

This clone has a handful of counts. The chain is built from TRBV5-6 and TRBJ1-2; possibly TRBD1 for D (6 bases). The CDR3 covers 13 residues. Germline V gene lookup returns CDR1 SGHDT and CDR2 YYEEEE. Trimming pared 5 bases from V and 2 bases from J, leaving 10 bases between. CDR3 bases: TGTGCCAGCAGGCAGGACAGAAACTATGGCTACACCTTC. Protein: CASRQDRNYGYTF.

This chain connects TRBV4-1 to TRBJ1-5; D perhaps matches TRBD1 (6 bases). The CDR3 extends over 15 amino acids. Germline loops: CDR1 MGHRA, CDR2 YSYEKL. V was shortened by 1 base and J by 2 bases, with 9 bases between the two germline ends. The DNA for the CDR3 is TGCGCCAGCAGCCAAGCTTCAGGGGGCAATCAGCCCCAGCATTTT. As protein: CASSQASGGNQPQHF.

V gene TRBV10-3 combines with J gene TRBJ2-3; 8 positions match TRBD2. The CDR3 is 15 amino acids. The trim removed 3 bases at V and 3 bases at J, leaving 5 bases unmatched. Germline CDR1 ENHRY, CDR2 SYGVKD. CDR3 sequence: CAISETRLATDTQYF. As DNA, the CDR3 is TGTGCCATCAGTGAAACTCGACTAGCGACAGATACGCAGTATTTT.

V is TRBV6-5 and J is TRBJ1-3; D is perhaps TRBD1 (6 bases). Germline V lookup: CDR1 MNHEY, CDR2 SVGAGI. V shed 2 bases and J shed 0 bases, with 8 bases lying between them. The length of the CDR3 is 15 residues. The CDR3 nucleotides are TGTGCCAGCAGTTACGGGGGCTCCTCTGGAAACACCATATATTTT. Translated, it gives CASSYGGSSGNTIYF.

The chain employs TRBV7-2 and TRBJ2-5, with unresolved D. V was pared by 4 bases and J by 4 bases, with 7 bases between. The CDR3 runs to 12 residues. The germline CDR1 and CDR2 sequences are SGHTA and FQGNSA. CDR3 bases: TGTGCCAGCAGCTCTCAACTAGAGACCCAGTACTTC. Translated, it gives CASSSQLETQYF.

This clone was detected only a few times. The chain links TRBV6-5 to TRBJ1-5; 8 nucleotides agree with TRBD1. With 2 bases clipped from V and 10 bases from J, the junction kept 7 bases outside the gene matches. The germline gives CDR1 MNHEY, CDR2 SVGAGI. The CDR3 extends over 14 amino acids. Here the CDR3 reads CASSYGQGADPQHF. CDR3 nucleotide sequence: TGTGCCAGCAGTTACGGGCAGGGGGCTGATCCCCAGCATTTT.

This chain uses TRBV6-5 with TRBJ2-1; 9 positions agree with TRBD2. This CDR3 is 13 amino acids long. Per germline, CDR1 MNHEY and CDR2 SVGAGI. Losses at the gene ends were 5 bases for V and 13 bases for J; bases not matched to a gene: 9. CDR3 loop: CASSQGTSWPQFF. Written as DNA, the CDR3 is TGTGCCAGCAGTCAAGGGACTAGCTGGCCCCAGTTCTTC.

The gene calls are TRBV5-1 and TRBJ2-7; tentatively, D is TRBD2 (5 bases). CDR3 length equals 15 residues. Germline values: CDR1 SGHRS, CDR2 YFSETQ. With 1 base removed from V and 2 bases from J, the gap between germline ends came to 13 bases. The CDR3 region has the DNA TGCGCCAGCAGCTTGAGACTACGACCGACCTACGAGCAGTACTTC. This gives the protein CASSLRLRPTYEQYF.

The chain joins TRBV28 to TRBJ2-2; 12 bases fit TRBD2. The V gene's germline CDR1 is MDHEN and CDR2 SYDVKM. This CDR3 region has 15 residues. After removal of 5 bases from V and 6 bases from J, the junction contained 4 bases not matched to a gene. The CDR3, as DNA: TGTGCCAGCAGTCGACTAGCGGGAGTCCCCGGGGAGCTGTTTTTT. This codes for CASSRLAGVPGELFF.

The genes are TRBV7-2 and TRBJ1-1, with TRBD1 matching 8 bases. The germline CDR1 and CDR2 sequences are SGHTA and FQGNSA. With V trimmed by 5 bases and J by 0 bases, 5 bases remained unmatched. This CDR3 has 15 amino acids. The CDR3 DNA reads as TGTGCCAGCAGCCCGGGACAGGTTTTGAACACTGAAGCTTTCTTT. Its translation: CASSPGQVLNTEAFF.

The chain combines TRBV7-9 with TRBJ1-5, with 9 nucleotides matching TRBD1. The ends lost 4 bases at V and 7 bases at J; junction bases unmatched: 5. The CDR3 consists of 14 residues. Per the germline V gene, CDR1 is SEHNR and CDR2 is FQNEAQ (reference sequence). CDR3 coding DNA: TGTGCCAGCAGCTCGGGACAGGGAAACCAGCCCCAGCATTTT. The encoded protein is CASSSGQGNQPQHF.

The genes are TRBV14 and TRBJ1-1; D possibly corresponds to TRBD1 (6 bases). With 0 bases removed from V and 7 bases from J, the gap between germline ends came to 18 bases. Germline V gives CDR1 SGHDN, CDR2 FVKESK. The CDR3 has 16 amino acids. CDR3: CASSQEATGRAYEAFF. The CDR3 coding sequence is TGTGCCAGCAGCCAAGAGGCGACAGGTCGGGCCTATGAAGCTTTCTTT.